This T cell receptor beta chain was documented in a study of T cell responses to AZD1222 COVID-19 vaccine. Study results and limitations: Nearly half of unique spike-specific TCRs reportedly avoided B.1.351 and B.1.1.7 mutated regions. Along spike, vaccine-associated CD4 TCRs were found throughout, with dominance at 160-218 and 743-854.

Some clones are missing from TCRdb's copy, which holds only in-frame ones; the method was immunoSEQ multiplex PCR. The data hold tens of thousands of clones, with approximately 85% observed a single time. In regard to this clone: The antigen is unknown.

Germline lookup yields CDR1 SGHVS and CDR2 FQNEAQ. The V end was cut by 7 bases, the J end by 5 bases, with 15 bases between. The CDR3 contains 14 residues. The chain uses TRBV7-8 and TRBJ2-1; D is unresolved. The receptor's source is an adult in good health. Sequencing was performed on peripheral blood, taken on day 0 of AZD1222 vaccination. The CDR3 region is CASTPHGLNNEQFF. The CDR3 bases are TGTGCCAGCACCCCCCACGGTCTAAACAATGAGCAGTTCTTC.